The 24 T cell receptor beta chains reported below all come from one sample, sequenced in a study of cytomegalovirus exposure and HLA in healthy donors. The primer mix had 60 Vbeta and 13 Jbeta primers. Profiling relied on immunoSEQ multiplex PCR, and the TCRdb table lists in-frame clones only, not all of them. The sample has over 150,000 clones; roughly 79% are singletons. Sequencing used PBMCs. These receptors all come from a male donor in good health and CMV-seronegative.

The count of this clone is one. The chain joins TRBV20-1 to TRBJ2-7, with 8 bases lining up with TRBD1. The CDR3 totals 11 residues. V lost 8 bases and J lost 5; bases outside the gene matches: 5. Germline CDR1 DFQATT, CDR2 SNEGSKA (reference sequence). The CDR3 region has the DNA TGCAGTCCCGACAGGGGTGACGAGCAGTACTTC. This gives the protein CSPDRGDEQYF.

This clone was picked up a small number of times. The chain carries TRBV30 and TRBJ1-1; perhaps TRBD1 as D (5 bases). The CDR3 consists of 13 residues. The V gene lost 0 bases and the J gene lost 3 bases, with 8 bases spanning the gap. Germline V gives CDR1 GTSNPN, CDR2 SVGIG (reference sequence). As DNA, the CDR3 is TGTGCCTGGAGTGTACAAGGGGACACTGAAGCTTTCTTT. It specifies CAWSVQGDTEAFF.

The chain couples TRBV6-4 to TRBJ2-3; TRBD2 might be the D (5 bases). The V gene's germline CDR1 is MRHNA and CDR2 SNTAGT. This CDR3 is 14 amino acids long. V gave up 6 bases and J gave up 0 bases, with 10 bases separating them. The CDR3 sequence: CASRSTGSTDTQYF. As DNA, the CDR3 is TGTGCCAGCAGGTCCACGGGAAGCACAGATACGCAGTATTTT.

This chain uses TRBV6-5 with TRBJ2-7; D possibly corresponds to TRBD2 (6 bases). CDR3 length equals 15 residues. The germline V gene has CDR1 MNHEY and CDR2 SVGAGI. V was clipped by 6 bases and J by 2 bases, with 17 bases between them. The CDR3 here is CASRPGDGYPYEQYF. The CDR3 nucleotides are TGTGCCAGCAGGCCGGGGGACGGATACCCCTACGAGCAGTACTTC.

The chain has TRBV30 and TRBJ1-5; D uncertain. The V end was cut by 0 bases, the J end by 6 bases, with 9 bases between. CDR3 size: 13 residues. CDR1 and CDR2 (germline): GTSNPN, SVGIG (reference sequence). CDR3 region: CAWSVDSPQPQHF. The CDR3 nucleotides read TGTGCCTGGAGTGTAGATAGTCCTCAGCCCCAGCATTTT. The complete variable domain, with remaining parts taken from reference TRBV30 and TRBJ1-5, reads SQTIHQWPATLVQPVGSPLSLECTVEGTSNPNLYWYRQAAGRGLQLLFYSVGIGQISSEVPQNLSASRPQDRQFILSSKKLLLSDSGFYLCAWSVDSPQPQHFGDGTRLSIL.

The chain couples TRBV6-5 to TRBJ1-1; TRBD1 might be the D (6 bases). Trimming removed 6 bases at V and 5 bases at J, with 16 bases between. The germline gives CDR1 MNHEY, CDR2 SVGAGI. CDR3 length equals 14 residues. The CDR3 reads CASSPGGGWTEAFF. CDR3 DNA: TGTGCCAGCAGCCCGGGGGGCGGATGGACTGAAGCTTTCTTT.

This sequence joins TRBV6-1 and TRBJ2-1, with a possible D match to TRBD2 (5 bases). Trimming stripped 2 bases from V and 0 bases from J, with 8 bases between. Per the germline V gene, CDR1 is MNHNS and CDR2 is SASEGT. This CDR3 spans 15 amino acids. The CDR3 DNA sequence: TGTGCCAGCAGTGAACGGGGTATCTCCTACAATGAGCAGTTCTTC. The encoded protein is CASSERGISYNEQFF.

The J gene is TRBJ2-5, the V gene TRBV28, with D hard to call. V was cut by 3 bases and J by 0 bases, with 8 bases left in between. CDR1 is MDHEN and CDR2 is SYDVKM in the germline V gene. The length of the CDR3 is 14 residues. This chain's CDR3 is CASSFPRYQETQYF. In DNA form, the CDR3 reads TGTGCCAGCAGTTTTCCCCGGTACCAAGAGACCCAGTACTTC.

Notes on this clone: This same CDR3 is encoded by further DNA sequences in the sample. The rearrangement links TRBV28 to TRBJ1-5, with TRBD1 identical over 8 bases. The CDR3 runs to 18 residues. V was clipped by 3 bases and J by 0 bases; unmatched bases: 10. CDR1 is MDHEN, CDR2 SYDVKM, per germline. In DNA form, the CDR3 reads TGTGCCAGCAGTTTGGGACAGGCGTCGTCCTATAGCAATCAGCCCCAGCATTTT. This gives the protein CASSLGQASSYSNQPQHF.

This clone is a singleton in its sample. This chain uses TRBV29-1 with TRBJ2-3, with 15 bases that match TRBD2. J lost 6 bases, V lost 7 bases, and 5 bases had no gene match. This CDR3 spans 14 amino acids. Germline loops: CDR1 SQVTM, CDR2 ANQGSEA. This CDR3 reads CSGTSGRAGDTQYF. The CDR3 nucleotides read TGCAGCGGGACTAGCGGGAGGGCCGGGGATACGCAGTATTTT.

The chain combines TRBV5-1 with TRBJ1-3; D gene ambiguous. Germline values: CDR1 SGHRS, CDR2 YFSETQ. CDR3 length: 14 amino acids. V lost 1 base to trimming and J lost 8 bases, with 13 bases between them. Here the CDR3 DNA reads TGCGCCAGCAGCTTGTCGTCCCCCGGGGACACCATATATTTT. This translates into CASSLSSPGDTIYF.

V gene TRBV29-1 combines with J gene TRBJ2-1; 8 nucleotides agree with TRBD2. The V gene's germline CDR1 is SQVTM and CDR2 ANQGSEA. V lost 1 base and J lost 3; bases outside the gene matches: 2. The CDR3 sequence is 14 residues long. The CDR3 spells CSVEALAGYNEQFF. As DNA, the CDR3 is TGCAGCGTTGAAGCCCTAGCGGGCTACAATGAGCAGTTCTTC.

The chain has TRBV6-6 and TRBJ1-2; perhaps TRBD1 as D (5 bases). The ends were cut back, 6 bases at V and 10 bases at J, with 15 bases in the middle. From germline, CDR1 is MNHNY and CDR2 SVGAGI (reference sequence). This CDR3 is built from 12 residues. The CDR3 DNA follows: TGTGCCAGCAGGACAATGGGGCATGACTACACCTTC. Its translation is CASRTMGHDYTF.

The rearrangement links TRBV9 to TRBJ2-3; no clear D. Germline CDR1 SGDLS, CDR2 YYNGEE. Between the trimmed V and J ends, which lost 3 bases and 5 bases, there was a span of 4 bases. This CDR3 is 11 amino acids long. The CDR3 loop reads CASSARDTQYF. As DNA, the CDR3 is TGTGCCAGCAGCGCGAGAGATACGCAGTATTTT.

This sequence joins TRBV10-3 and TRBJ1-1; possibly TRBD1 for D (5 bases). Germline-derived CDR1 and CDR2 are ENHRY and SYGVKD. V was shortened by 5 bases and J by 10 bases, with 17 bases between the two germline ends. CDR3 size: 13 residues. DNA for the CDR3: TGTGCCATCAGTTTTGACAGTACGCAAGGAGCTTTCTTT. Translation: CAISFDSTQGAFF.

The CDR3 protein is CASSYSTGGTYGYTF. As DNA, the CDR3 is TGTGCCAGCAGTTACTCAACAGGGGGCACCTATGGCTACACCTTC. This chain connects TRBV6-6 to TRBJ1-2, with TRBD1 matching 9 bases. The CDR3 has 15 amino acids. From germline, CDR1 is MNHNY and CDR2 SVGAGI (reference sequence). V lost 0 bases and J lost 4; bases outside the gene matches: 3.

CDR3 nucleotides: TGTGCCACCAAGCCAAGCGGGGGAAACTACAATGAGCAGTTCTTC. Its translation is CATKPSGGNYNEQFF. This chain connects TRBV6-1 to TRBJ2-1; 8 bases are a match to TRBD2. CDR3 length equals 15 residues. CDR1 MNHNS and CDR2 SASEGT come from the germline V gene. V shed 10 bases, J shed 3 bases, and the junction held 11 bases outside the gene matches.

V and J are TRBV6-6 and TRBJ2-3; tentatively, D is TRBD2 (5 bases). The CDR3 spans 15 residues. V was pared by 4 bases and J by 2 bases, with 13 bases between. Germline V gene data show CDR1 as MNHNY and CDR2 as SVGAGI (reference sequence). The CDR3 DNA follows: TGTGCCAGCAGTTCCGGGATAGCGCCCACAGATACGCAGTATTTT. Amino acid sequence: CASSSGIAPTDTQYF.

This sequence joins TRBV18 and TRBJ1-1; 7 bases align to TRBD1. Germline V gene lookup returns CDR1 KGHSH and CDR2 LQKENI. V was pared by 5 bases and J by 2 bases, with 14 bases of the junction left unmatched. The CDR3 loop spans 17 amino acids. CDR3 residues: CASSSNRDSSKNTEAFF. DNA for the CDR3: TGTGCCAGCTCATCCAACAGGGACAGCTCGAAAAACACTGAAGCTTTCTTT.

The DNA of the CDR3 is TGTGCTAGTGGCCGCCCGGGACAGGGGGACGATGAGCAGTTCTTC. Its translation: CASGRPGQGDDEQFF. The chain couples TRBV12-5 to TRBJ2-1; 11 bases map to TRBD1. Germline CDR1 and CDR2: LGHNT and FRNRAP. This CDR3 is built from 15 residues. The J segment lost 8 bases and the V segment lost 6 bases, leaving 9 bases of the junction unmatched.

The rearrangement joins TRBV5-1 to TRBJ2-7; the D gene is possibly TRBD1 (10 bases). The ends were cut back, 5 bases at V and 2 bases at J, with 17 bases in the middle. Germline CDR1 and CDR2: SGHRS and YFSETQ. The CDR3 covers 15 residues. The CDR3 spells CASRPSGTGAYEQYF. DNA for the CDR3: TGCGCCAGCAGGCCTAGCGGGACAGGGGCCTACGAGCAGTACTTC.

With respect to this clone: The junction departs from the called germline gene at one end, perhaps through a read error. Distinct nucleotide sequences in the sample also encode this CDR3. The gene calls are TRBV7-9 and TRBJ2-1; 9 positions agree with TRBD2. There are 14 residues in the CDR3. Germline loops: CDR1 SEHNR, CDR2 FQNEAQ (reference sequence). The CDR3 loop is CASSLAGAYNEQFF. For the CDR3, the DNA is TGTGCCAGCAGTTTAGCGGGAGCTTACAATGAGCAGTTCTTC. Looking up the rest from reference TRBV7-9 and TRBJ2-1 gives the full variable domain: DTGVSQNPRHKITKRGQNVTFRCDPISEHNRLYWYRQTLGQGPEFLTYFQNEAQLEKSRLLSDRFSAERPKGSFSTLEIQRTEQGDSAMYLCASSLAGAYNEQFFGPGTRLTVL.

The genes are TRBV4-2 and TRBJ2-1, with 8 nucleotides matching TRBD2. With V trimmed by 4 bases and J by 0 bases, 8 bases remained unmatched. Germline loops: CDR1 LGHNA, CDR2 YNFKEQ. The CDR3 runs 17 residues. In DNA form, the CDR3 reads TGTGCCAGCAGCCTACTCAGTACTAGCGGCTCCTACAATGAGCAGTTCTTC. The encoded protein is CASSLLSTSGSYNEQFF.

The J gene is TRBJ1-2, the V gene TRBV2, with TRBD1 identical over 10 bases. Germline values: CDR1 SNHLY, CDR2 FYNNEI. The CDR3 has 13 amino acids. V lost 7 bases, J lost 6 bases, and 5 bases stayed unmatched. The CDR3: CASTDRGEHGYTF. CDR3 bases: TGTGCCAGCACGGACAGGGGGGAGCATGGCTACACCTTC. The whole variable domain, remainder taken from reference TRBV2 and TRBJ1-2, is EPEVTQTPSHQVTQMGQEVILRCVPISNHLYFYWYRQILGQKVEFLVSFYNNEISEKSEIFDDQFSVERPDGSNFTLKIRSTKLEDSAMYFCASTDRGEHGYTFGSGTRLTVV.